The 2 T cell receptor beta chains in this list originate from one sample, sequenced in a study of cytotoxic CD8 clonotypes in ibrutinib-treated CLL. Sequencing used immunoSEQ multiplex PCR; TCRdb keeps in-frame clones, though not all of them. The repertoire holds some 150,000 clones, 65% to 85% seen once, with approximately 7.6% in the top ten. The sequences come from PBMCs, collected after 36 months of ibrutinib treatment. The receptors derive from a human donor with chronic lymphocytic leukemia.

With regard to this clone: At one end, the junction sequence differs from germline, possibly due to a read error. The rearrangement uses TRBV6-5 and TRBJ1-1; D remains unclear. Germline CDR1 is MNHEY and CDR2 is SVGAGI. The CDR3 sequence is 11 residues long. Here the CDR3 reads CASSENAEAFF. DNA of the CDR3: TGTGCCAGCAGTGAGAACGCTGAAGCTTTCTTT.

The chain combines TRBV13 with TRBJ1-2, with D possibly being TRBD1 (5 bases). Germline V gives CDR1 PRHDT, CDR2 FYEKMQ (reference sequence). V was cut by 7 bases and J by 4 bases, with 10 bases left in between. The CDR3 sequence is 12 residues long. This CDR3 is CASTGGGYGYTF. DNA of the CDR3: TGTGCCAGCACCGGGGGAGGCTATGGCTACACCTTC. Full variable domain (missing parts from reference TRBV13 and TRBJ1-2): AAGVIQSPRHLIKEKRETATLKCYPIPRHDTVYWYQQGPGQDPQFLISFYEKMQSDKGSIPDRFSAQQFSDYHSELNMSSLELGDSALYFCASTGGGYGYTFGSGTRLTVV.